This T cell receptor beta chain emerged from a study of shared clonotypes between healthy human individuals. Broader study findings: Read depth was anticipated to influence clonotype sharing among donors. Donors were few, which limited the genetic and exposure-history diversity represented.

Germline CDR1 and CDR2: ENHRY and SYGVKD. The CDR3 length is 14 residues. V dropped 10 bases and J dropped 3 bases, with 15 bases sitting between them. Donation came from healthy HIV-negative adults that had no recent acute infections or vaccinations. Authors' processing steps: Junction-only immunoSEQ sequences carried no quality scores, so filtering differed. Profiled with immunoSEQ multiplex PCR; TCRdb holds only in-frame clones, not every one. V, J and clone size are taken as reported in that table, and D and trimming were inferred from the DNA itself. The data show about 450,000 clones, approximately 79% seen once. This clone appeared a single time. Its antigen is not identified.

This rearrangement joins TRBV10-3 to TRBJ2-2; D remains unclear. The receptor comes from a woman in her 40s in good health. Some clones in this sample may be carry-over from other donors' samples. The sample comprised PBMCs. The CDR3 protein is CATRSGGDTGELFF. Here the CDR3 DNA reads TGTGCCACCCGAAGTGGTGGGGACACCGGGGAGCTGTTTTTT.